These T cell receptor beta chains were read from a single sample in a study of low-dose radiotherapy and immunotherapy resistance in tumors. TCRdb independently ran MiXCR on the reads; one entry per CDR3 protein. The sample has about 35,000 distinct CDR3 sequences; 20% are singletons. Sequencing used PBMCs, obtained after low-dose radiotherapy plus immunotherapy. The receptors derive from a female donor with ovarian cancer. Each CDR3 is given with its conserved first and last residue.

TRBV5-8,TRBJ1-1,CASSRRQGAGTEAFF
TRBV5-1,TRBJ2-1,CASTLAGSSYNEQFF
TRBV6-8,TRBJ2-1,CASSGRGGGNEQFF
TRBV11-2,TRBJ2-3,CASSLDISRSVYF
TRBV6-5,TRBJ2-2,CASRISWAAGELFF
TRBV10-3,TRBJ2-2,CAISPGRSGELFF
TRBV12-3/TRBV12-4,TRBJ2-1,CASSPVGYNEQFF
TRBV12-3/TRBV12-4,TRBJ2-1,CASSFGTSGRNEQFF
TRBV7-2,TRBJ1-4,CASSRDPGSDEKLFF
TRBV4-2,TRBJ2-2,CASSRTGGDPTGELFF
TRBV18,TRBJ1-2,CASSPSTETSRGYTF
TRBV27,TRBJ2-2,CASSLSRRQGSGELFF
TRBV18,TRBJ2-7,CASSQGGTGLYEQYF
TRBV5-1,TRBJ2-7,CASSLDRGHYEQYF
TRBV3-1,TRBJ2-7,CASSQALLEAYEQYF
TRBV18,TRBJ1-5,CASSPPGRAENQPQHF
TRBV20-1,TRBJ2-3,CSARDGGSTDTQYF
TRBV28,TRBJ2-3,CASSLAGEADTQYF
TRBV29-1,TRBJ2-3,CSVQFGPSTDTQYF
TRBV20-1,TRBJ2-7,CSADTGFDEQYF